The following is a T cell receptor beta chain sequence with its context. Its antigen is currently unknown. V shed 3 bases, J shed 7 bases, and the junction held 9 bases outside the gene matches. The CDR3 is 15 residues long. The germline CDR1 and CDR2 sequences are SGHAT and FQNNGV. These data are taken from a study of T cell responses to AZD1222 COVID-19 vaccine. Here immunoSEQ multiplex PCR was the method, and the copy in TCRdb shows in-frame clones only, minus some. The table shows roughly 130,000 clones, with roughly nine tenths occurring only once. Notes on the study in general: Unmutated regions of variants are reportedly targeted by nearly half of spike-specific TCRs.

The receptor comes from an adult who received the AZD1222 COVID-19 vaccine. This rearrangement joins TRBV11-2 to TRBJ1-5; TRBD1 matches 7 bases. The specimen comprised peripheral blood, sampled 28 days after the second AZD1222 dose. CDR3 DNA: TGTGCCAGCAGCTTGGACAGGACCCCCGGGCAGCCCCAGCATTTT. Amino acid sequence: CASSLDRTPGQPQHF.